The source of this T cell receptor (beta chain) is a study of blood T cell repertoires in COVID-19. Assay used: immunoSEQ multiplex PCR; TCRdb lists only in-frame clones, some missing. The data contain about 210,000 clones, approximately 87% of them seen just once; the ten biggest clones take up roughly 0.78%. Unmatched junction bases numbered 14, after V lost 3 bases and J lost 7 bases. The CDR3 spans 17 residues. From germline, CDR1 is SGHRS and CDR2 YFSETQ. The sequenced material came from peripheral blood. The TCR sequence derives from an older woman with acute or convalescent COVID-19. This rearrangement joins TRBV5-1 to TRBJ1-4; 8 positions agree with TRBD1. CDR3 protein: CASSSGQGRLAFEKLFF. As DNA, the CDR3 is TGCGCCAGCAGCTCTGGACAGGGTCGGTTGGCCTTTGAAAAACTGTTTTTT.